The clone carrying this TCR beta chain was detected many times. The antigen is unknown. This entry is derived from a study of CD8 T cells in ankylosing spondylitis. Findings and caveats of the study: Significant enrichment of disease-linked clones was reported in matched ankylosing spondylitis synovial fluid. Seven to nine highly homologous variants formed a TCR beta motif that appeared characteristic of ankylosing spondylitis blood.

TCRdb independently ran MiXCR on the 5' RACE reads; one entry per CDR3 protein. The profile covers some 250,000 distinct CDR3 sequences, with 8% to 9.5% appearing a single time and 6.8% taken by the ten largest. The CDR3 is made up of 15 amino acids. Per germline, CDR1 SGHTA and CDR2 FQGNSA. With 1 base removed from V and 4 bases from J, the gap between germline ends came to 14 bases. The genes are TRBV7-2 and TRBJ2-7; D gene uncertain. This clonotype was sampled from a male donor with ankylosing spondylitis or in good health (not recorded which). Sequencing was carried out using blood, either unsorted or a sorted T cell fraction (not recorded which). The CDR3 DNA sequence: TGTGCCAGCAGCTTAGACGTTGGGCGGAGTTACGAGCAGTACTTC. Its translation is CASSLDVGRSYEQYF.